The following is a T cell receptor beta chain sequence with its context. The sample belongs to a study of spatial heterogeneity in lung cancer. The trim removed 6 bases at V and 2 bases at J, leaving 4 bases unmatched. This CDR3 region has 12 residues. Germline-derived CDR1 and CDR2 are DFQATT and SNEGSKA (reference sequence). Time point here: sample taken at primary tumor resection. Untreated early-stage non-small cell lung cancer patients, some 70 in total, were the donors. TCRdb reanalysed the 5' RACE reads using MiXCR and keeps one entry per CDR3 protein. This sample yields 55,000 to 70,000 distinct CDR3 sequences, of which roughly 6.4% are seen a single time; about 15% belongs to the top ten.

The clonotype was recovered from a female donor with early-stage non-small cell lung cancer. The sequencing here drew on PBMCs, taken at surgery. The genes are TRBV20-1 and TRBJ2-7, with 7 bases aligning to TRBD1. The CDR3 nucleotides are TGCAGTGCCAATCAGGGGGCCTACGAGCAGTACGTC. Protein: CSANQGAYEQYV.